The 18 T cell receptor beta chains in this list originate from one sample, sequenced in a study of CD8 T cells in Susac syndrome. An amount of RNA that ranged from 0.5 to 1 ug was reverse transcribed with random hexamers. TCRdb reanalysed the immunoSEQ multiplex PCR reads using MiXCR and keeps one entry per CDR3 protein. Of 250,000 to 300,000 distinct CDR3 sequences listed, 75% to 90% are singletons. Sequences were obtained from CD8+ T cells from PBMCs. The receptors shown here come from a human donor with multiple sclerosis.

The CDR3 nucleotides are TGTGCCAGCAGTTATGGGGGCGGGGTCCGACGCGGTGAGCAGTTCTTC. Translation gives CASSYGGGVRRGEQFF. V is TRBV6-5 and J is TRBJ2-1; the D gene could be TRBD1 or TRBD2 (6 bases each). The V gene's germline CDR1 is MNHEY and CDR2 SVGAGI. CDR3 length: 16 amino acids. With 3 bases removed from V and 9 bases from J, the gap between germline ends came to 21 bases.

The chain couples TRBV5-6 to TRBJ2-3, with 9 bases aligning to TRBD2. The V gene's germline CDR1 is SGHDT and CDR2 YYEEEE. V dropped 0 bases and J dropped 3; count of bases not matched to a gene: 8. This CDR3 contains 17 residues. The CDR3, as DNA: TGTGCCAGCAGCTTGGCCACCGGCAGCGGGAGGACAGATACGCAGTATTTT. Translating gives CASSLATGSGRTDTQYF.

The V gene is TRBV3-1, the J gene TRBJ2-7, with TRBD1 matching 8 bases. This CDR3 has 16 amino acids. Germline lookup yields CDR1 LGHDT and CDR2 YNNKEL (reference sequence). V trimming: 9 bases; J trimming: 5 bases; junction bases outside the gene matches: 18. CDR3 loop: CASTNRGTGKGHEQYF. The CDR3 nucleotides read TGTGCCAGTACCAATCGGGGGACAGGCAAGGGGCACGAGCAGTACTTC.

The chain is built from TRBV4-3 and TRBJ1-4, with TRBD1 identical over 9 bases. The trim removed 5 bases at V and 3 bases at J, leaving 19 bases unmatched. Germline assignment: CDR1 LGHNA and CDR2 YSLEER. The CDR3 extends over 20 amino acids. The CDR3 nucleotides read TGCGCCAGCAGCACAAGGGGGACAGGGCCTGAATCAATCCCTAATGAAAAACTGTTTTTT. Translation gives CASSTRGTGPESIPNEKLFF.

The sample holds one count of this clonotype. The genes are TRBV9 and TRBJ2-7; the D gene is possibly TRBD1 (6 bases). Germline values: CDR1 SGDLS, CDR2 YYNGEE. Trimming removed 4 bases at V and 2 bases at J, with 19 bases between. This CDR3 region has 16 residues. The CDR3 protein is CASSPADSVRAYEQYF. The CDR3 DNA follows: TGTGCCAGCAGCCCCGCGGACAGTGTGAGGGCCTACGAGCAGTACTTC.

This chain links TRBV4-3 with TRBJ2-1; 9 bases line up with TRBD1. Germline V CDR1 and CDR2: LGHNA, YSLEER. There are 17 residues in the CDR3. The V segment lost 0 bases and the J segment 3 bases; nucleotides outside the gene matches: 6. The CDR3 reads CASSQEGTGQYYNEQFF. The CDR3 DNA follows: TGCGCCAGCAGCCAAGAAGGGACAGGGCAATACTACAATGAGCAGTTCTTC.

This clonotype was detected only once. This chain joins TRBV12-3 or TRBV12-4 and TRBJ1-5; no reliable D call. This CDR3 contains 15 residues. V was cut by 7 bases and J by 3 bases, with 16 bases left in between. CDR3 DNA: TGTGCCAGCAATGAGGGCGCCCTTTTCAATCAGCCCCAGCATTTT. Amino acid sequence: CASNEGALFNQPQHF.

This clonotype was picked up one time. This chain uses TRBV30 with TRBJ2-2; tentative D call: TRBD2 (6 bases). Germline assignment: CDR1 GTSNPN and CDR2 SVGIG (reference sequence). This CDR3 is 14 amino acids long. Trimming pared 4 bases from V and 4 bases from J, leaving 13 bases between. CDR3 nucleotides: TGTGCCTGGACCCAAGGGAGGTTCACCGGGGAGCTGTTTTTT. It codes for CAWTQGRFTGELFF.

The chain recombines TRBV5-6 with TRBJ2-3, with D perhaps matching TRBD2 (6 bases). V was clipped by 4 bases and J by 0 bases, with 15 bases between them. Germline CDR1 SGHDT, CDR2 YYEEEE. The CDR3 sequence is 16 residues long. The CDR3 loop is CASSAMTRPSTDTQYF. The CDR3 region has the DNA TGTGCCAGCAGCGCCATGACTAGGCCTAGCACAGATACGCAGTATTTT.

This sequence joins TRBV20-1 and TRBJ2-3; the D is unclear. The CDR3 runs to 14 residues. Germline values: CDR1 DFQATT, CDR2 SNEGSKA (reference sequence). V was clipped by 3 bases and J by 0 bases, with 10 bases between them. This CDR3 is CSARGLDSTDTQYF. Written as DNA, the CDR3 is TGCAGTGCTAGGGGCCTGGATAGCACAGATACGCAGTATTTT.

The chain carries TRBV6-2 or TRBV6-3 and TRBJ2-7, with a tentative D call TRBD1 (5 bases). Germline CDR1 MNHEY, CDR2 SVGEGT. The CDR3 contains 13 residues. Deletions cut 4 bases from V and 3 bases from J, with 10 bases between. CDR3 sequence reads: CASSSRQSYEQYF. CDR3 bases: TGTGCCAGCAGTTCCAGACAGAGCTACGAGCAGTACTTC.

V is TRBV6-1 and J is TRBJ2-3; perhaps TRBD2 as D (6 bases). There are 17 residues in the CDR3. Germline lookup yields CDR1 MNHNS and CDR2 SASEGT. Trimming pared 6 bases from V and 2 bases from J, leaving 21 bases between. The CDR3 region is CASSSSGLRDPTDTQYF. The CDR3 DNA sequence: TGTGCCAGCAGCTCTTCGGGACTCCGGGATCCCACAGATACGCAGTATTTT.

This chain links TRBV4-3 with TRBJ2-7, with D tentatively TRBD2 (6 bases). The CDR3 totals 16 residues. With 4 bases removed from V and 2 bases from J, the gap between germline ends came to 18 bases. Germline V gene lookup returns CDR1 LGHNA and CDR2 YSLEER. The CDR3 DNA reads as TGCGCCAGCAGCCCAGGAGTTAGCGGAGTCCCCTACGAGCAGTACTTC. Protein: CASSPGVSGVPYEQYF.

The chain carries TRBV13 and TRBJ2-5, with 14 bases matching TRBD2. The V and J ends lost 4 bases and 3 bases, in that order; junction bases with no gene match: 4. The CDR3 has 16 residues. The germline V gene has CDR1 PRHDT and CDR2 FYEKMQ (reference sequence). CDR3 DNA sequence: TGTGCCAGCAGCTCGGGACTAGCGGGGGCTGAAGAGACCCAGTACTTC. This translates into CASSSGLAGAEETQYF.

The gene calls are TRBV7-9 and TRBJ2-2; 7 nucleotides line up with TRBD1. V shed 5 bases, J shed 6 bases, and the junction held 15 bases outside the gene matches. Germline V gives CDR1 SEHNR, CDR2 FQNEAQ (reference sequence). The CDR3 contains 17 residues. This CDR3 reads CASSRLGTDDHAGELFF. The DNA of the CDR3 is TGTGCCAGCAGCCGCCTCGGGACAGATGACCATGCCGGGGAGCTGTTTTTT.

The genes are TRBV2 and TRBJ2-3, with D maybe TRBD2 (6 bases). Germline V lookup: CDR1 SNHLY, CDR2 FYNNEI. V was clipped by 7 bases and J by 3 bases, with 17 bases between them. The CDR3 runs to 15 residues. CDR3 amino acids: CASIRFGGSTDTQYF. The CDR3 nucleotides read TGTGCCAGCATCCGGTTTGGGGGGTCGACAGATACGCAGTATTTT.

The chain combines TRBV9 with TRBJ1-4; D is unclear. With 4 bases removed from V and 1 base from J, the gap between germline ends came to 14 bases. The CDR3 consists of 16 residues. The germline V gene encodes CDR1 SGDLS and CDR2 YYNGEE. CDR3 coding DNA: TGTGCCAGCAGCCGTAGTGGGGATTTAACTAATGAAAAACTGTTTTTT. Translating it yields CASSRSGDLTNEKLFF.

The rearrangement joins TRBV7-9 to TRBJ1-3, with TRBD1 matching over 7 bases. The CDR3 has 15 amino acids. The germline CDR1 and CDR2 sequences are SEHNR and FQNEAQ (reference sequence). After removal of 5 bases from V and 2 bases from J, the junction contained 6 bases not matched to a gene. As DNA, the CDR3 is TGTGCCAGCAGCATCCCAGACAGGGCTGGAAACACCATATATTTT. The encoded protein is CASSIPDRAGNTIYF.